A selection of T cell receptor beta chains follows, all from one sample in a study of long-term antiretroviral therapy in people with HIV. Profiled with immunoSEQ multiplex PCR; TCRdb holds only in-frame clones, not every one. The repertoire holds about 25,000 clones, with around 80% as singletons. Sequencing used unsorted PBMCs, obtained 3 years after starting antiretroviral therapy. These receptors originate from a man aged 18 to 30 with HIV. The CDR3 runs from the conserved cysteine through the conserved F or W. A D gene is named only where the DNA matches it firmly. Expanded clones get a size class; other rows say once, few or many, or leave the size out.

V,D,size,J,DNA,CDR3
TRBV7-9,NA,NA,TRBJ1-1,TGTGCCAGCAGCTTAGGACGGGGGGGGGCTGAAGCTTTCTTT,CASSLGRGGAEAFF
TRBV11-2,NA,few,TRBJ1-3,TGTGCCAGCAGCTTAGCCGTATCCCGTTCTGGAAACACCATATATTTT,CASSLAVSRSGNTIYF
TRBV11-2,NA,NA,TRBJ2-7,TGTGCCAGCAGCCCGGGACTGATTGATATTCAGTACTTC,CASSPGLIDIQYF
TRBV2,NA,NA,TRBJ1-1,TGTGCCCGGGAGGGCAGAATGAACACTGAAGCTTTCTTT,CAREGRMNTEAFF
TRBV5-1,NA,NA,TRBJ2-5,TGCGCCAGCAGCTTGTGGCAGCAACAAGAGACCCAGTACTTC,CASSLWQQQETQYF
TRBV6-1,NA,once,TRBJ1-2,TGTGCCAGCAGTGAGCCAGACCACTATGGCTACACCTTC,CASSEPDHYGYTF
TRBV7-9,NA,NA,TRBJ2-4,TGTGCCAGCAGCTGGGGAACCAAAAACATTCAGTACTTC,CASSWGTKNIQYF
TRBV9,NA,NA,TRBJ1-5,TGTGCCAGCAGCCCTTGGGAGGGCAATCAGCCCCAGCATTTT,CASSPWEGNQPQHF
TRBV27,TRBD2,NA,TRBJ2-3,TGTGCCAGCAGTTTCCCAACTAGCGGGGGCGCCCATACGCAGTATTTT,CASSFPTSGGAHTQYF
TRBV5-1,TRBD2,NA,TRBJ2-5,TGCGCCAGCAGCTTGAATACGGGGGGGGGTGAGACCCAGTACTTC,CASSLNTGGGETQYF
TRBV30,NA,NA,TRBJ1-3,TGTGCCTGGAAAGGTCCGGGAAACACCATATATTTT,CAWKGPGNTIYF
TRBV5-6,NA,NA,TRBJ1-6,TGTGCCAGCCAGGGAGGGTCAGTTTCACCCCTCCACTTT,CASQGGSVSPLHF
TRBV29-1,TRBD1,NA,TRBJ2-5,TGCAGCGCCAACAGGGGAGCAGAGACCCAGTACTTC,CSANRGAETQYF
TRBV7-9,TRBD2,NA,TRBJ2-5,TGTGCCAGCAGCGCCACTTTCGCTAGCGGGGCCCAAGAGACCCAGTACTTC,CASSATFASGAQETQYF
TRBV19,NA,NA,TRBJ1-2,NA,CARYKCPRNYGYTF
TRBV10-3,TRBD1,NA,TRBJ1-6,TGTGCCATCAGTGAGTCTGACAGGGGCTATTCACCCCTCCACTTT,CAISESDRGYSPLHF
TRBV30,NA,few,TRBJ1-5,TGTGCCTGGAGGCCTGACCCTAATCAGCCCCAGCATTTT,CAWRPDPNQPQHF
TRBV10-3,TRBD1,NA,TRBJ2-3,TGTGCCATCAGTGATCCCGACAGGGGGAATGCAGATACGCAGTATTTT,CAISDPDRGNADTQYF
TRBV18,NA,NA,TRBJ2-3,TGTGCCAGCTCAAGCGGCCCCAGAGATACGCAGTATTTT,CASSSGPRDTQYF
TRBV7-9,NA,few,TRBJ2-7,TGTGCCAGCAGCACGAAACCCTACGAGCAGTACTTC,CASSTKPYEQYF
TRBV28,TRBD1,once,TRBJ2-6,TGTGCCAGCAGTTCGGGGACAGGGGGACTATCCGGGGCCAACGTCCTGACTTTC,CASSSGTGGLSGANVLTF
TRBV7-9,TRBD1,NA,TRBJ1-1,TGTGCCAGCAGCTTGACAGGGTCAAACACTGAAGCTTTCTTT,CASSLTGSNTEAFF
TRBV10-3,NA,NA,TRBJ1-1,TGTGCCATCCGGACACAGAACACTGAAGCTTTCTTT,CAIRTQNTEAFF
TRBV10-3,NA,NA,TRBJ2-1,TGTGCCATCAGACCCGAGTACAATGAGCAGTTCTTC,CAIRPEYNEQFF
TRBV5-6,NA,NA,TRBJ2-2,TGTGCCAGCAACGCGGGGGCCGAGACCGGGGAGCTGTTTTTT,CASNAGAETGELFF
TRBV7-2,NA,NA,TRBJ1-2,TGTGCCAGCAGCTCCGGGATAAACTATGGCTACACCTTC,CASSSGINYGYTF
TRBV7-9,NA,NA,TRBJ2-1,TGTGCCAGCAGCTTAGCTATGGTAAATTTATATGAGCAGTTCTTC,CASSLAMVNLYEQFF
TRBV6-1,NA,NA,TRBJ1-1,TGTGCCAGCAGTGAAGGGGAGAGAGCCCAAGCTTTCTTT,CASSEGERAQAFF
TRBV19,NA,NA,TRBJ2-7,TGTGCCACCAGGCATGGCGGCTCCTACGAGCAGTACTTC,CATRHGGSYEQYF
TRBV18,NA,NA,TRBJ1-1,TGTGCCAGCTCACCTGTGGAAGTGTCTGAGAACACTGAAGCTTTCTTT,CASSPVEVSENTEAFF
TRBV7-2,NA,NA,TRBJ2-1,TGTGCCAGCAGCTTTGCTGGACAGACCTACAATGAGCAGTTCTTC,CASSFAGQTYNEQFF
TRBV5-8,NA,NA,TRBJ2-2,TGTGCCAGCAGCTTGTCTTTTGTAGGGACCGGGGAGCTGTTTTTT,CASSLSFVGTGELFF
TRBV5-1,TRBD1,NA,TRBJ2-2,TGCGCCAGCAGCTTATACACCGGGACAGGGGGCTTCGAGGAGCTGTTTTTT,CASSLYTGTGGFEELFF
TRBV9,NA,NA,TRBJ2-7,TGTGCCAGCAGCGTTTCCGGCTACGAGCAGTACTTC,CASSVSGYEQYF
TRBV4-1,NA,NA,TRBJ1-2,TGCGCCAGCAGCCAAGAGGGGAGAGGGGGAGGCTATTATGGCTACACCTTC,CASSQEGRGGGYYGYTF
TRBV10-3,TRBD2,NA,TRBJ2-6,TGTGCCATCAGTGCCCGGGGGGACTCTGGGGCCAACGTCCTGACTTTC,CAISARGDSGANVLTF
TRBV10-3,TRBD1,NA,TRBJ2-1,TGTGCCATCAGTGAGTTTGTGACAGGGGTCAACAATGAGCAGTTCTTC,CAISEFVTGVNNEQFF
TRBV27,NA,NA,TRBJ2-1,TGTGCCAGCAGCATTGGGGCTGAGCAGTTCTTC,CASSIGAEQFF
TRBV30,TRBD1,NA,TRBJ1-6,TGTGCCTGGAGTTTTCGGCAGGGGGCCCGGGGGTGGTCCACCCTCCACTTT,CAWSFRQGARGWSTLHF
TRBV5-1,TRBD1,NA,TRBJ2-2,TGCGCCAGCAGCATGACTCAGGGGGCCGGGGAGCTGTTTTTT,CASSMTQGAGELFF
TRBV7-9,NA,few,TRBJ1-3,TGTGCCAGCAGCTACGACAGAACTTCTGGAAACACCATATATTTT,CASSYDRTSGNTIYF